The 26 T cell receptor beta chains given below trace back to one sample, sequenced in a study of shared clonotypes between healthy human individuals. The assay was immunoSEQ multiplex PCR, and TCRdb's table has in-frame clones only and misses some. The data hold about 1.5 million clones, with around 95% observed a single time. The sample comprised naive CD4+ T cells sorted from blood. The subset: CD45RA+ positively selected. These TCRs come from a man between 25 and 39 years old in good health.

V gene TRBV19 combines with J gene TRBJ2-5; the D is unclear. Germline V gives CDR1 LNHDA, CDR2 SQIVND (reference sequence). The CDR3 totals 13 residues. Trimming left V 2 bases short and J 5 bases short, with 9 bases between. In DNA form, the CDR3 reads TGTGCCAGTAGTATACCGGCCTTGGAGACCCAGTACTTC. The encoded protein is CASSIPALETQYF.

The chain employs TRBV5-1 and TRBJ2-3; 9 bases are a match to TRBD2. Trimming cost V 1 base and J 3 bases; bases outside gene matches: 3. The germline CDR1 and CDR2 sequences are SGHRS and YFSETQ. This CDR3 has 15 amino acids. Here the CDR3 reads CASSLKTSGTDTQYF. The CDR3, as DNA: TGCGCCAGCAGCTTGAAAACTAGCGGGACAGATACGCAGTATTTT.

V is TRBV28 and J is TRBJ1-5; D is unresolved. CDR3 length: 19 residues. Between the trimmed V and J ends, which lost 2 bases and 2 bases, there was a span of 22 bases. Germline V gene lookup returns CDR1 MDHEN and CDR2 SYDVKM. CDR3 amino acids: CASSLGLKWAARGNQPQHF. The DNA for the CDR3 is TGTGCCAGCAGTTTAGGCCTTAAATGGGCAGCGCGGGGCAATCAGCCCCAGCATTTT.

V is TRBV2 and J is TRBJ2-7; TRBD2 might be the D (5 bases). The V and J ends lost 6 bases and 4 bases respectively, with 13 bases between them. Per the germline V gene, CDR1 is SNHLY and CDR2 is FYNNEI. The CDR3 covers 13 residues. The CDR3 spells CASRGGSQYEQYF. Written as DNA, the CDR3 is TGTGCCAGCAGAGGAGGTTCCCAATACGAGCAGTACTTC.

Points on this clone: This sample includes further DNA sequences coding for the same CDR3. This chain joins TRBV30 and TRBJ2-7; the match to TRBD1 covers 8 bases. J lost 1 base, V lost 2 bases, and 4 bases had no gene match. CDR3 length equals 14 residues. Germline values: CDR1 GTSNPN, CDR2 SVGIG (reference sequence). The CDR3 protein is CAWSRTGSSYEQYF. DNA of the CDR3: TGTGCCTGGAGTCGGACAGGGTCTTCCTACGAGCAGTACTTC.

The chain employs TRBV6-1 and TRBJ2-6; D is uncertain. The V gene's germline CDR1 is MNHNS and CDR2 SASEGT. The CDR3 length is 15 residues. The V gene lost 0 bases and the J gene lost 0 bases, with 3 bases spanning the gap. The CDR3 protein is CASSEAGSGANVLTF. The DNA of the CDR3 is TGTGCCAGCAGTGAAGCAGGCTCTGGGGCCAACGTCCTGACTTTC.

This chain uses TRBV7-6 with TRBJ2-7; 7 positions match TRBD2. With 0 bases clipped from V and 6 bases from J, the junction kept 2 bases outside the gene matches. The germline CDR1 and CDR2 sequences are SGHVS and FNYEAQ. The CDR3 contains 13 residues. The CDR3 region has the DNA TGTGCCAGCAGCTTAGCAACGGGGGGCGAGCAGTACTTC. Amino acid sequence: CASSLATGGEQYF.

The count of this clone is one. The chain uses TRBV4-2 and TRBJ1-1; tentative D call: TRBD1 (5 bases). Germline V gene sequence: CDR1 LGHNA, CDR2 YNFKEQ. Trimming left V 0 bases short and J 4 bases short, with 18 bases between. The CDR3 has 17 amino acids. This chain's CDR3 is CASSQDDATPGGTEAFF. The CDR3 nucleotides are TGTGCCAGCAGCCAAGACGATGCGACCCCCGGGGGCACTGAAGCTTTCTTT.

CDR3 DNA: TGCGCCAGCAGCCAAGGCGCCACAAGGGACAGGGTCTACAATGAGCAGTTCTTC. Protein product: CASSQGATRDRVYNEQFF. The rearrangement joins TRBV4-3 to TRBJ2-1; 9 bases fit TRBD1. The CDR3 is 18 amino acids. Germline V lookup: CDR1 LGHNA, CDR2 YSLEER. V shed 1 base, J shed 3 bases, and the junction held 10 bases outside the gene matches.

This clone was counted a single time. The rearrangement links TRBV7-9 to TRBJ2-1; D ambiguous. This CDR3 is built from 15 residues. Trimming stripped 2 bases from V and 4 bases from J, with 12 bases between. Germline values: CDR1 SEHNR, CDR2 FQNEAQ (reference sequence). The CDR3, as DNA: TGTGCCAGCAGCTTAAGCCCAGCCCATTACAATGAGCAGTTCTTC. Its translation is CASSLSPAHYNEQFF.

The rearrangement links TRBV18 to TRBJ2-7; either TRBD1 or TRBD2 may fit D (5 bases each). Germline V gene data show CDR1 as KGHSH and CDR2 as LQKENI. This CDR3 comprises 16 residues. Trimming took off 1 base at V and 1 base at J, with 14 bases between the two ends. As DNA, the CDR3 is TGTGCCAGCTCACCACAGGGGACGGGGATATCCTACGAGCAGTACTTC. Translated: CASSPQGTGISYEQYF. Together with reference TRBV18 and TRBJ2-7, the CDR3 gives the full variable domain: NAGVMQNPRHLVRRRGQEARLRCSPMKGHSHVYWYRQLPEEGLKFMVYLQKENIIDESGMPKERFSAEFPKEGPSILRIQQVVRGDSAAYFCASSPQGTGISYEQYFGPGTRLTVT.

V gene TRBV5-1 combines with J gene TRBJ1-2, with D possibly being TRBD1 (5 bases). The germline V and J ends were trimmed by 2 bases and 8 bases, with 16 bases remaining between them. Germline V lookup: CDR1 SGHRS, CDR2 YFSETQ. This CDR3 spans 14 amino acids. CDR3 bases: TGCGCCAGCAGCTTAGGAGGGGCCGACTTGGGCTACACCTTC. Its translation: CASSLGGADLGYTF.

The V call is TRBV6-5, the J call TRBJ1-1, with 9 bases lining up with TRBD1. The CDR3 runs 12 residues. CDR1 and CDR2 from the germline V gene are MNHEY and SVGAGI. The CDR3 sequence is CGTGATNTEAFF. The CDR3 region has the DNA TGTGGGACAGGGGCTACCAACACTGAAGCTTTCTTT.

The chain links TRBV7-9 to TRBJ2-1; D gene ambiguous. The germline CDR1 and CDR2 sequences are SEHNR and FQNEAQ (reference sequence). V lost 5 bases and J 7 bases, leaving 9 bases between the germline ends. CDR3 length equals 12 residues. The CDR3 bases are TGTGCCAGCAGCCGAGTATCGAATGAGCAGTTCTTC. Translating gives CASSRVSNEQFF.

The rearrangement uses TRBV5-6 and TRBJ2-7, with unresolved D. From germline, CDR1 is SGHDT and CDR2 YYEEEE. The CDR3 covers 13 residues. Trimming removed 0 bases at V and 4 bases at J, with 8 bases between. The CDR3: CASSLAVPYEQYF. The CDR3 DNA is TGTGCCAGCAGCTTGGCGGTTCCTTACGAGCAGTACTTC.

The chain recombines TRBV28 with TRBJ2-7; possibly TRBD1 for D (6 bases). The germline V gene has CDR1 MDHEN and CDR2 SYDVKM. V shed 6 bases and J shed 1 base, with 16 bases lying between them. The length of the CDR3 is 15 residues. CDR3: CASSLGQPRSYEQYF. The CDR3 DNA is TGTGCCAGCAGCTTAGGACAGCCTCGTTCCTACGAGCAGTACTTC.

V is TRBV4-3 and J is TRBJ2-1; 7 bases map to TRBD2. Trimming at V came to 4 bases and at J to 10 bases, leaving 19 bases not matched to a gene. Germline V gene sequence: CDR1 LGHNA, CDR2 YSLEER. This CDR3 region has 17 residues. The CDR3 sequence: CASSLGGLSGMTGEQFF. The CDR3 nucleotides read TGCGCCAGCAGCCTGGGGGGTCTGAGCGGGATGACTGGAGAGCAGTTCTTC.

The rearrangement links TRBV6-6 to TRBJ2-7; 11 positions agree with TRBD2. With V trimmed by 7 bases and J by 3 bases, 5 bases remained unmatched. Germline CDR1 MNHNY, CDR2 SVGAGI (reference sequence). The CDR3 contains 14 residues. The CDR3: CASKKTSGNYEQYF. The CDR3 nucleotides are TGTGCCAGCAAGAAGACTAGCGGGAACTACGAGCAGTACTTC.

This clone was detected only once. The same CDR3 arises from other DNA sequences in this sample as well. The J gene is TRBJ2-1, the V gene TRBV6-1; D is ambiguous. The CDR3 extends over 13 amino acids. V lost 6 bases and J lost 3, with 9 bases in between. The germline V gene has CDR1 MNHNS and CDR2 SASEGT. The CDR3 coding sequence is TGTGCCAGCAGCGAGACGGGCTACAATGAGCAGTTCTTC. This encodes CASSETGYNEQFF.

V and J are TRBV5-5 and TRBJ2-2; D may be TRBD2 (6 bases). This CDR3 has 16 residues. The germline V and J ends were trimmed by 1 base and 0 bases, with 10 bases remaining between them. Germline V lookup: CDR1 SGHKS, CDR2 YYEKEE (reference sequence). This CDR3 reads CASSLLGGTNTGELFF. The DNA for the CDR3 is TGTGCCAGCAGCTTGTTAGGCGGGACGAACACCGGGGAGCTGTTTTTT.

This clone was seen more than once but under ten times. The chain couples TRBV7-7 to TRBJ2-1; TRBD2 agrees at 7 bases. This CDR3 contains 13 residues. V lost 2 bases to trimming and J lost 12 bases; unmatched junction nucleotides: 7. Germline V gives CDR1 SSHAT, CDR2 FNYEAQ (reference sequence). In DNA form, the CDR3 reads TGTGCCAGCAGCTTAACCGCGGGAGTCTTGCAGTTCTTC. It translates to CASSLTAGVLQFF.

The rearrangement uses TRBV7-9 and TRBJ1-5; D remains ambiguous. Per the germline V gene, CDR1 is SEHNR and CDR2 is FQNEAQ (reference sequence). The CDR3 contains 14 residues. The germline V and J ends were trimmed by 6 bases and 2 bases, with 11 bases remaining between them. The CDR3 region is CASSVASGNQPQHF. CDR3 bases: TGTGCCAGCAGTGTCGCCTCGGGCAATCAGCCCCAGCATTTT.

The chain combines TRBV19 with TRBJ1-5, with D uncertain. Germline lookup yields CDR1 LNHDA and CDR2 SQIVND (reference sequence). Trimming cost V 1 base and J 7 bases, with 5 bases left between them. There are 12 residues in the CDR3. CDR3 sequence (DNA): TGTGCCAGTAGTATAGGTCCCCAGCCCCAGCATTTT. Translation gives CASSIGPQPQHF.

The chain links TRBV4-3 to TRBJ2-7; 10 nucleotides align to TRBD1. Germline lookup yields CDR1 LGHNA and CDR2 YSLEER. This CDR3 is 16 amino acids long. V shed 2 bases, J shed 4 bases, and the junction held 8 bases outside the gene matches. The CDR3 DNA follows: TGCGCCAGCAGCCAAACTGGGACAGGGGAATTATACGAGCAGTACTTC. As protein: CASSQTGTGELYEQYF.

The chain has TRBV28 and TRBJ1-2, with D unresolved. V lost 2 bases and J lost 0, with 7 bases in between. This CDR3 comprises 14 residues. Germline V gene data show CDR1 as MDHEN and CDR2 as SYDVKM. The CDR3 spells CASSLIQTNYGYTF. CDR3 in DNA: TGTGCCAGCAGTTTAATCCAGACTAACTATGGCTACACCTTC.

The chain links TRBV30 to TRBJ2-7; possible D gene TRBD2, 6 bases. There are 14 residues in the CDR3. Trimming shortened V by 2 bases and J by 0 bases, and 11 bases separated the two germline ends. Germline V gene data show CDR1 as GTSNPN and CDR2 as SVGIG (reference sequence). CDR3 amino acids: CAWSRGTGSYEQYF. The CDR3 bases are TGTGCCTGGAGTCGGGGGACGGGCTCCTACGAGCAGTACTTC.